Shown below are 23 T cell receptor beta chains from a single sample sequenced in a study of vaccination and CD4 T cells after COVID-19. Which antigens these TCRs recognize remains unknown. Scientists ran DNA taken from cultured CD4+ T cells through the Oncomine TCR Beta short-read assay for sequencing. TCRdb reanalysed the PCR reads using MiXCR and keeps one entry per CDR3 protein. This sample has 16,000 or so distinct CDR3 sequences, with 53% found just once. Treatment described: approximately 9-day PBMC culture with coronavirus spike peptide pools or control peptides (ViraFEST assay). This sample comprised CD4+ T cells from blood, cultured in vitro, obtained before SARS-CoV-2 vaccination. The receptors derive from a human donor who had recovered from COVID-19.

The CDR3 DNA reads TGTGCCAGCAGTTACGACAGATTCTACGAGCAGTACTTC. Amino acid sequence: CASSYDRFYEQYF. The V gene is TRBV6-5, the J gene TRBJ2-7; the D gene is possibly TRBD1 (5 bases). The CDR3 runs 13 residues. V gave up 2 bases and J gave up 3 bases, with 8 bases separating them. Germline assignment: CDR1 MNHEY and CDR2 SVGAGI.

V is TRBV6-2 or TRBV6-3 and J is TRBJ2-2, with TRBD2 matching 10 bases. CDR1 is MNHEY, CDR2 SVGEGT, per germline. V lost 2 bases and J lost 4; bases outside the gene matches: 7. CDR3 size: 17 residues. For the CDR3, the DNA is TGTGCCAGCAGTTACGCCCTAGCGGGAGCCCTCACCGGGGAGCTGTTTTTT. As protein: CASSYALAGALTGELFF.

The rearrangement joins TRBV19 to TRBJ2-7; TRBD1 aligns across 9 bases. V trimming: 11 bases; J trimming: 2 bases; junction bases outside the gene matches: 10. This CDR3 is built from 14 residues. In germline, CDR1 is LNHDA, CDR2 SQIVND (reference sequence). In DNA, the CDR3 is TGTGCCGGAATAAGGACAGGGGTTACCTACGAGCAGTACTTC. As protein: CAGIRTGVTYEQYF.

This clonotype was counted only a few times. V is TRBV2 and J is TRBJ2-5; TRBD1 aligns across 11 bases. The ends lost 5 bases at V and 5 bases at J; junction bases unmatched: 4. The germline CDR1 and CDR2 sequences are SNHLY and FYNNEI. CDR3 length: 14 amino acids. CDR3 DNA sequence: TGTGCCAGCAGTAGGACAGGGGGCGGCGAGACCCAGTACTTC. This codes for CASSRTGGGETQYF. The variable domain in full, completed from reference TRBV2 and TRBJ2-5, reads EPEVTQTPSHQVTQMGQEVILRCVPISNHLYFYWYRQILGQKVEFLVSFYNNEISEKSEIFDDQFSVERPDGSNFTLKIRSTKLEDSAMYFCASSRTGGGETQYFGPGTRLLVL.

The chain is built from TRBV18 and TRBJ1-1, with a tentative D call TRBD1 (6 bases). The CDR3 is made up of 17 amino acids. CDR1 KGHSH and CDR2 LQKENI come from the germline V gene. The V and J ends lost 1 base and 7 bases respectively, with 22 bases between them. The DNA of the CDR3 is TGTGCCAGCTCACCACGGTCTCCTTACCAGGGGACGGATGAAGCTTTCTTT. It specifies CASSPRSPYQGTDEAFF.

Comments on this clonotype: The junction does not match germline at one end; this may be a read error. V gene TRBV7-8 combines with J gene TRBJ2-6; D is possibly TRBD2 (5 bases). The CDR3 length is 14 residues. Germline values: CDR1 SGHVS, CDR2 FQNEAQ. The CDR3 here is CASSLASGANVLTF. CDR3 coding DNA: TGTGCCAGCAGCCTAGCCTCTGGGGCCAACGTCCTGACTTTC.

This chain joins TRBV6-2 or TRBV6-3 and TRBJ1-1, with TRBD1 identical over 7 bases. The V and J ends lost 7 bases and 10 bases, in that order; junction bases with no gene match: 9. The CDR3 is made up of 12 amino acids. Per germline, CDR1 MNHEY and CDR2 SVGEGT. Here the CDR3 DNA reads TGTGCCAGCACCCAGGGGGTATGGGGAGCTTTCTTT. This translates into CASTQGVWGAFF.

V usage is TRBV2 and J usage is TRBJ2-3; 11 positions agree with TRBD2. The V segment lost 5 bases and the J segment 5 bases; nucleotides outside the gene matches: 3. CDR3 length: 14 residues. In germline, CDR1 is SNHLY, CDR2 FYNNEI. The CDR3 sequence: CASSYSGRGDTQYF. The DNA of the CDR3 is TGTGCCAGCAGTTATAGCGGGAGGGGAGATACGCAGTATTTT.

V and J are TRBV30 and TRBJ2-7; D is ambiguous. CDR3 length equals 14 residues. Germline V gene sequence: CDR1 GTSNPN, CDR2 SVGIG (reference sequence). The ends were cut back, 0 bases at V and 8 bases at J, with 17 bases in the middle. The CDR3 sequence is CAWSVSGRLRKQYF. As DNA, the CDR3 is TGTGCCTGGAGTGTATCGGGCAGGCTTAGGAAGCAGTACTTC.

This clonotype appeared a few times. This sequence joins TRBV19 and TRBJ1-5; D ambiguous. Germline V CDR1 and CDR2: LNHDA, SQIVND (reference sequence). V gave up 4 bases and J gave up 0 bases, with 10 bases separating them. The CDR3 has 15 amino acids. CDR3 sequence (DNA): TGTGCCAGTAGTAGGAATCTATATAGCAATCAGCCCCAGCATTTT. This gives the protein CASSRNLYSNQPQHF.

The chain employs TRBV10-1 and TRBJ2-1, with D maybe TRBD2 (5 bases). Looked up from germline, CDR1 is WNHNN and CDR2 is SYGVQD (reference sequence). There are 15 residues in the CDR3. V gave up 10 bases and J gave up 0 bases, with 16 bases separating them. Here the CDR3 DNA reads TGCGCCACCTCGGACTCATCCTTCTCCTACAATGAGCAGTTCTTC. This encodes CATSDSSFSYNEQFF.

A remark on this clonotype: An end of the junction differs from the germline gene, which may be a read error. J is TRBJ2-2 and V is TRBV7-7, with 7 bases lining up with TRBD1. This CDR3 spans 14 amino acids. Germline assignment: CDR1 SSHAT and CDR2 FNYEAQ (reference sequence). CDR3 in DNA: TGTGCTAGCAGAAGATCACAGGGGACCGGGGAGCTGTTTTTT. Amino acids: CASRRSQGTGELFF.

This clonotype was observed a few times. The chain has TRBV6-2 or TRBV6-3 and TRBJ1-5, with TRBD1 matching 7 bases. The V segment lost 6 bases and the J segment 4 bases; nucleotides outside the gene matches: 9. This CDR3 comprises 15 residues. The germline V gene has CDR1 MNHEY and CDR2 SVGEGT. The CDR3 nucleotides read TGTGCCAGCAGGCATCGACTGACAGGGAATCAGCCCCAGCATTTT. Its translation is CASRHRLTGNQPQHF.

The CDR3 here is CASRLGDRLQETQYF. As DNA, the CDR3 is TGTGCCAGCAGACTCGGGGACAGGCTACAAGAGACCCAGTACTTC. The rearrangement joins TRBV5-4 to TRBJ2-5, with 8 bases aligning to TRBD1. With 5 bases clipped from V and 2 bases from J, the junction kept 8 bases outside the gene matches. The germline V gene has CDR1 SGHNT and CDR2 YYREEE (reference sequence). This CDR3 region has 15 residues.

Written as DNA, the CDR3 is TGTGCCAGCAGCTTAGACTGGGGGACGCACGGCTACACCTTC. Translated, it gives CASSLDWGTHGYTF. The chain uses TRBV7-8 and TRBJ1-2, with D possibly TRBD1 on 5 matching bases. V lost 1 base to trimming and J lost 8 bases, with 14 bases between them. The CDR3 covers 14 residues. Germline CDR1 SGHVS, CDR2 FQNEAQ. Full variable domain (missing parts from reference TRBV7-8 and TRBJ1-2): GAGVSQSPRYKVAKRGQDVALRCDPISGHVSLFWYQQALGQGPEFLTYFQNEAQLDKSGLPSDRFFAERPEGSVSTLKIQRTQQEDSAVYLCASSLDWGTHGYTFGSGTRLTVV.

The V and J genes are TRBV18 and TRBJ1-6, with D perhaps TRBD1 (5 bases). V was pared by 6 bases and J by 7 bases, with 13 bases between. The germline V gene encodes CDR1 KGHSH and CDR2 LQKENI. This CDR3 contains 14 residues. CDR3 DNA sequence: TGTGCCAGCTCTCCCGGGACGGGAAATTCACCCCTCCACTTT. It encodes CASSPGTGNSPLHF.

In this sample, this clonotype turned up a few times. This rearrangement joins TRBV20-1 to TRBJ1-1, with D possibly being TRBD1 (6 bases). Germline V gene data show CDR1 as DFQATT and CDR2 as SNEGSKA (reference sequence). V lost 5 bases and J 6 bases, leaving 13 bases between the germline ends. The CDR3 runs 12 residues. CDR3 bases: TGCAGTGCTCCGGACAGACGGCCTGAAGCTTTCTTT. Its translation: CSAPDRRPEAFF.

This clonotype has just one count. This chain connects TRBV7-9 to TRBJ2-1; 13 bases map to TRBD2. The CDR3 totals 15 residues. The trim removed 5 bases at V and 9 bases at J, leaving 7 bases unmatched. From germline, CDR1 is SEHNR and CDR2 FQNEAQ (reference sequence). CDR3 sequence: CASSRGLAGDSEQFF. The CDR3 DNA sequence: TGTGCCAGCAGCCGAGGACTAGCGGGAGATAGTGAGCAGTTCTTC.

V usage is TRBV7-2 and J usage is TRBJ1-2, with D perhaps TRBD1 (5 bases). Germline loops: CDR1 SGHTA, CDR2 FQGNSA. Trimming removed 4 bases from V and 5 bases from J, with 11 bases in between. The length of the CDR3 is 13 residues. The CDR3 loop is CASSYDRTYGYTF. The CDR3 region has the DNA TGTGCCAGCAGCTACGACAGAACTTATGGCTACACCTTC. Complete variable domain (other parts from reference TRBV7-2 and TRBJ1-2): GAGVSQSPSNKVTEKGKDVELRCDPISGHTALYWYRQSLGQGLEFLIYFQGNSAPDKSGLPSDRFSAERTGGSVSTLTIQRTQQEDSAVYLCASSYDRTYGYTFGSGTRLTVV.

This clonotype was seen a handful of times. The V call is TRBV10-1, the J call TRBJ2-3, with D tentatively TRBD2 (5 bases). With 5 bases removed from V and 2 bases from J, the gap between germline ends came to 11 bases. The germline CDR1 and CDR2 sequences are WNHNN and SYGVQD (reference sequence). The CDR3 contains 14 residues. CDR3 amino acids: CASSLTRDTDTQYF. The CDR3 bases are TGCGCCAGCAGTTTGACTCGGGACACAGATACGCAGTATTTT.

This clonotype was counted once. Compared with germline, one end of the junction differs, possibly owing to a read error. The chain combines TRBV20-1 with TRBJ2-1; possible D gene TRBD2, 7 bases. The germline gives CDR1 DFQATT, CDR2 SNEGSKA (reference sequence). The CDR3 sequence is 11 residues long. The CDR3 region has the DNA TGCAGTGCTAGTGGGGGGGGCGAGCGGATCTTC. This translates into CSASGGGERIF.

The chain combines TRBV7-9 with TRBJ2-2; weak D call: TRBD2 (6 bases). The CDR3 has 16 amino acids. Trimming shortened V by 4 bases and J by 0 bases, and 12 bases separated the two germline ends. CDR1 SEHNR and CDR2 FQNEAQ come from the germline V gene (reference sequence). The CDR3 DNA reads as TGTGCCAGCAGCTCGGGCGGGACCTCGAACACCGGGGAGCTGTTTTTT. Translation gives CASSSGGTSNTGELFF. Based on the CDR3 plus reference TRBV7-9 and TRBJ2-2, the full variable domain is DTGVSQNPRHKITKRGQNVTFRCDPISEHNRLYWYRQTLGQGPEFLTYFQNEAQLEKSRLLSDRFSAERPKGSFSTLEIQRTEQGDSAMYLCASSSGGTSNTGELFFGEGSRLTVL.

V and J are TRBV5-4 and TRBJ1-1; D ambiguous. The CDR3 is 14 amino acids. CDR1 is SGHNT, CDR2 YYREEE, per germline (reference sequence). The ends were cut back, 0 bases at V and 0 bases at J, with 6 bases in the middle. This CDR3 reads CASSLVDMNTEAFF. For the CDR3, the DNA is TGTGCCAGCAGCTTGGTAGACATGAACACTGAAGCTTTCTTT.